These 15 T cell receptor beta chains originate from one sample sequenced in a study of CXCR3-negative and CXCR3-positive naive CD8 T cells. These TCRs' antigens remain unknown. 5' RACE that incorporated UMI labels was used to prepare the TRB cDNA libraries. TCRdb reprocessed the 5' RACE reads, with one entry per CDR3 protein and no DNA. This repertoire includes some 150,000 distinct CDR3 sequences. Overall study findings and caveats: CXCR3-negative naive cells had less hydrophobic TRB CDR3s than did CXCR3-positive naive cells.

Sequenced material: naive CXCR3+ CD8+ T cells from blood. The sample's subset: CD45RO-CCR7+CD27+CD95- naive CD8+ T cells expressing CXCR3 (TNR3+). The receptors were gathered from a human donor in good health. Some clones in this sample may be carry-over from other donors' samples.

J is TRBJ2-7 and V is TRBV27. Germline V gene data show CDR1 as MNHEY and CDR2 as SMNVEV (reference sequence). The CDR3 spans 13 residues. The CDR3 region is CASSLFGSDEQYF.

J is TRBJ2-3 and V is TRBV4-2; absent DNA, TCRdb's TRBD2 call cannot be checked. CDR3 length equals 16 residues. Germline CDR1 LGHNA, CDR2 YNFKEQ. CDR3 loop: CASSQGAMGPTDTQYF.

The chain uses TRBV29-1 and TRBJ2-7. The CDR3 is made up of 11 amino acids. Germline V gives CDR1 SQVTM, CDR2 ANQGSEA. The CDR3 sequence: CSAQTDYEQYF.

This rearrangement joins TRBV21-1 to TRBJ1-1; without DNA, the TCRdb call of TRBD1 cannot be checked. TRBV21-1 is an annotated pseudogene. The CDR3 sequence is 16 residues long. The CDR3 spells CASSKELGQTNTEAFF.

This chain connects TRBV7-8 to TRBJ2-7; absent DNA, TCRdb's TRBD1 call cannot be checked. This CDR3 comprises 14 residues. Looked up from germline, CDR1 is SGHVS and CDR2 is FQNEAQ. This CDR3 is CASSLVGQTYEQYF.

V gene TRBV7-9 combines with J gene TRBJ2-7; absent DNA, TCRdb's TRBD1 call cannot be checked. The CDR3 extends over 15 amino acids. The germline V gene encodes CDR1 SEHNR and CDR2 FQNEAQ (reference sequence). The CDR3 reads CASSPRTGGVYEQYF.

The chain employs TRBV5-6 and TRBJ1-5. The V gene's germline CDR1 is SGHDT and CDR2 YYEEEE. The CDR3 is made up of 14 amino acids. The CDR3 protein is CAKQESTGNQPQHF.

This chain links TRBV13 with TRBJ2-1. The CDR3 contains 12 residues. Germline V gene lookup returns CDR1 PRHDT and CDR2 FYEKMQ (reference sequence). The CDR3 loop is CASSFLLGEQFF.

The CDR3 region is CSVRSSYEQYF. The rearrangement links TRBV29-1 to TRBJ2-7. This CDR3 spans 11 amino acids. Germline V CDR1 and CDR2: SQVTM, ANQGSEA.

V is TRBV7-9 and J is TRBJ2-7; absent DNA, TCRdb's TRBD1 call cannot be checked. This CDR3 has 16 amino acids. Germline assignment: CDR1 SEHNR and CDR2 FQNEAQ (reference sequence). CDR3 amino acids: CASSLKPRQGILEQYF.

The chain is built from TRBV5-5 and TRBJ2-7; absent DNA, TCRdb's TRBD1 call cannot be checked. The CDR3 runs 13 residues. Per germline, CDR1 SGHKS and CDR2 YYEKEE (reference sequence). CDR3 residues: CASSNGTPYEQYF.

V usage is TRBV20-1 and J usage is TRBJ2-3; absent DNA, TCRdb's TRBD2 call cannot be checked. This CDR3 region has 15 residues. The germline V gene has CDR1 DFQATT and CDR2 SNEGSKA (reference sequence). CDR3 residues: CSADGAEGSTDTQYF.

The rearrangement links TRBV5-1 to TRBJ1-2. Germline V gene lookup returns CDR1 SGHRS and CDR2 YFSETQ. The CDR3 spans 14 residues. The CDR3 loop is CASSLGVGRYGYTF.

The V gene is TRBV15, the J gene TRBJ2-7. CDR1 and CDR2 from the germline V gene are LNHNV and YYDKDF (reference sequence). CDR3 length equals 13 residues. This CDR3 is CATSNQASYEQYF.

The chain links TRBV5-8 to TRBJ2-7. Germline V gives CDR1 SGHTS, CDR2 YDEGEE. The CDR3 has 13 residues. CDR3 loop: CASSLEKSYEQYF.